Following are 17 T cell receptor beta chains from one sample sequenced in a study of control samples from healthy donors and cancer patients. Generated by immunoSEQ multiplex PCR, the TCRdb table keeps only in-frame clones and is missing some. The table includes roughly 100,000 clones, roughly 92% detected once. Sample: blood. The receptors come from a woman in her 30s in good health.

The gene calls are TRBV27 and TRBJ2-5, with 12 nucleotides matching TRBD1. Trimming at V came to 5 bases and at J to 5 bases, leaving 6 bases not matched to a gene. Germline V CDR1 and CDR2: MNHEY, SMNVEV (reference sequence). The CDR3 contains 15 residues. CDR3 coding DNA: TGTGCCAGCAGTCCTCCGGGACAGGGGGCTGAGACCCAGTACTTC. The encoded protein is CASSPPGQGAETQYF.

The J gene is TRBJ1-4, the V gene TRBV28, with D unresolved. Trimming shortened V by 4 bases and J by 4 bases, and 4 bases separated the two germline ends. CDR3 length equals 12 residues. Germline V gene data show CDR1 as MDHEN and CDR2 as SYDVKM. CDR3 protein: CASSSLNEKLFF. In DNA, the CDR3 is TGTGCCAGCAGTTCCCTTAATGAAAAACTGTTTTTT.

This clone occurred once. This chain joins TRBV2 and TRBJ2-7; D might be TRBD1 (6 bases). Germline CDR1 is SNHLY and CDR2 is FYNNEI. The CDR3 sequence is 13 residues long. V was clipped by 4 bases and J by 2 bases, with 9 bases between them. CDR3 residues: CASSGTATYEQYF. DNA for the CDR3: TGTGCCAGCAGTGGGACAGCCACCTACGAGCAGTACTTC. The full variable domain, its missing parts supplied by reference TRBV2 and TRBJ2-7, is EPEVTQTPSHQVTQMGQEVILRCVPISNHLYFYWYRQILGQKVEFLVSFYNNEISEKSEIFDDQFSVERPDGSNFTLKIRSTKLEDSAMYFCASSGTATYEQYFGPGTRLTVT.

The chain employs TRBV4-1 and TRBJ1-4, with 11 bases fitting TRBD1. Looked up from germline, CDR1 is MGHRA and CDR2 is YSYEKL. The V and J ends lost 0 bases and 10 bases, in that order; junction bases with no gene match: 7. This CDR3 contains 16 residues. The CDR3 reads CASSQERTGGKGKLFF. DNA of the CDR3: TGCGCCAGCAGCCAAGAAAGGACAGGGGGCAAGGGAAAACTGTTTTTT.

The rearrangement uses TRBV5-5 and TRBJ2-3; D gene uncertain. Germline V CDR1 and CDR2: SGHKS, YYEKEE (reference sequence). V was clipped by 0 bases and J by 1 base, with 12 bases between them. CDR3 length equals 16 residues. CDR3 region: CASSLAVVQGTDTQYF. The CDR3 nucleotides read TGTGCCAGCAGCTTGGCCGTGGTGCAGGGCACAGATACGCAGTATTTT. The full variable domain, its missing parts supplied by reference TRBV5-5 and TRBJ2-3, is DAGVTQSPTHLIKTRGQQVTLRCSPISGHKSVSWYQQVLGQGPQFIFQYYEKEERGRGNFPDRFSARQFPNYSSELNVNALLLGDSALYLCASSLAVVQGTDTQYFGPGTRLTVL.

Details on this clone: The sample contains more than one DNA sequence encoding this CDR3. The genes are TRBV10-1 and TRBJ1-1; possibly TRBD1 for D (5 bases). The ends were cut back, 2 bases at V and 1 base at J, with 8 bases in the middle. CDR1 and CDR2 from the germline V gene are WNHNN and SYGVQD (reference sequence). This CDR3 comprises 14 residues. The CDR3 loop is CASSEGGANTEAFF. CDR3 DNA: TGCGCCAGCAGTGAGGGGGGAGCGAACACTGAAGCTTTCTTT.

This clone showed up just a few times. The gene calls are TRBV10-2 and TRBJ1-5, with D tentatively TRBD1 (6 bases). The CDR3 has 14 amino acids. CDR1 and CDR2 from the germline V gene are WSHSY and SAAADI. V was cut by 2 bases and J by 6 bases, with 11 bases left in between. The CDR3 nucleotides are TGCGCCAGCAGTGAGGTTGGGGGCCGTCAGCCCCAGCATTTT. Translating gives CASSEVGGRQPQHF.

The rearrangement joins TRBV2 to TRBJ1-1; D not certain. Trimming removed 0 bases at V and 4 bases at J, with 9 bases between. CDR1 is SNHLY, CDR2 FYNNEI, per germline. The CDR3 loop spans 14 amino acids. CDR3 in DNA: TGTGCCAGCAGTGAAGCCGAGGCCCCCACTGAAGCTTTCTTT. Translated: CASSEAEAPTEAFF.

This clone was seen only once. The chain uses TRBV20-1 and TRBJ2-7; 8 bases line up with TRBD2. The CDR3 runs 10 residues. V dropped 6 bases and J dropped 10; count of bases not matched to a gene: 5. CDR1 is DFQATT, CDR2 SNEGSKA, per germline (reference sequence). In nucleotides, the CDR3 is TGCAGTGCGGCTAGCGGGTATCAGTACTTC. Protein product: CSAASGYQYF.

The chain joins TRBV23-1 to TRBJ1-6, with D tentatively TRBD1 (5 bases). TRBV23-1 is classed as an ORF, of uncertain function. Trimming cost V 3 bases and J 7 bases, with 25 bases left between them. The CDR3 is 19 residues long. In DNA form, the CDR3 reads TGCGCCAGCAGTCACAAAGGAGTCGGGGGACCATTCCCCAATTCACCCCTCCACTTT. It encodes CASSHKGVGGPFPNSPLHF.

The chain links TRBV5-1 to TRBJ2-1; D uncertain. Germline CDR1 is SGHRS and CDR2 is YFSETQ. With 0 bases removed from V and 0 bases from J, the gap between germline ends came to 13 bases. CDR3 length equals 17 residues. The CDR3 DNA is TGCGCCAGCAGCTTGGCCGCGACATTCAGCTCCTACAATGAGCAGTTCTTC. As protein: CASSLAATFSSYNEQFF.

The genes are TRBV7-2 and TRBJ1-5; D possibly corresponds to TRBD1 (5 bases). The CDR3 is 12 residues long. Germline CDR1 is SGHTA and CDR2 is FQGNSA. Trimming left V 4 bases short and J 6 bases short, with 7 bases between. CDR3 bases: TGTGCCAGCAGCTCAAGGGGTCAGCCCCAGCATTTT. Translation: CASSSRGQPQHF.

This rearrangement joins TRBV5-1 to TRBJ1-2; D gene ambiguous. This CDR3 has 15 residues. The V gene's germline CDR1 is SGHRS and CDR2 YFSETQ. V gave up 5 bases and J gave up 6 bases, with 20 bases separating them. CDR3 DNA sequence: TGCGCCAGCAGTTTCGGGAGCACCAACGGGGATGGCTACACCTTC. Translated, it gives CASSFGSTNGDGYTF. Together with reference TRBV5-1 and TRBJ1-2, the CDR3 gives the full variable domain: KAGVTQTPRYLIKTRGQQVTLSCSPISGHRSVSWYQQTPGQGLQFLFEYFSETQRNKGNFPGRFSGRQFSNSRSEMNVSTLELGDSALYLCASSFGSTNGDGYTFGSGTRLTVV.

J is TRBJ2-7 and V is TRBV27, with a weak D call TRBD2 (5 bases). In germline, CDR1 is MNHEY, CDR2 SMNVEV (reference sequence). The length of the CDR3 is 18 residues. The V end lost 4 bases, the J end lost 0 bases, and 22 bases lay between the germline ends. The chain's CDR3 is CASSSNYSPGSGSYEQYF. The CDR3 DNA follows: TGTGCCAGCAGTTCGAACTACTCCCCGGGATCGGGCTCCTACGAGCAGTACTTC.

The chain employs TRBV18 and TRBJ1-1; D is perhaps TRBD1 (5 bases). The CDR3 has 13 amino acids. The germline V gene has CDR1 KGHSH and CDR2 LQKENI. V gave up 6 bases and J gave up 4 bases, with 12 bases separating them. The CDR3 is CASSPQGGTEAFF. As DNA, the CDR3 is TGTGCCAGCTCCCCCCAGGGTGGCACTGAAGCTTTCTTT.

V gene TRBV7-2 combines with J gene TRBJ1-2; D unresolved. Germline CDR1 is SGHTA and CDR2 is FQGNSA. V lost 2 bases and J lost 4, with 2 bases in between. CDR3 length equals 11 residues. DNA for the CDR3: TGTGCCAGCAGCTTACTCTATGGCTACACCTTC. Its translation is CASSLLYGYTF. Full variable domain (rest looked up from reference TRBV7-2 and TRBJ1-2): GAGVSQSPSNKVTEKGKDVELRCDPISGHTALYWYRQSLGQGLEFLIYFQGNSAPDKSGLPSDRFSAERTGGSVSTLTIQRTQQEDSAVYLCASSLLYGYTFGSGTRLTVV.

This clone was picked up one time. This chain uses TRBV19 with TRBJ1-5; no clear D. Deletions cut 8 bases from V and 0 bases from J, with 20 bases between. Germline values: CDR1 LNHDA, CDR2 SQIVND (reference sequence). The CDR3 covers 17 residues. The CDR3 DNA is TGTGCCAGTCGAGGCCCGTCAGGCACCCCTAGCAATCAGCCCCAGCATTTT. It is translated as CASRGPSGTPSNQPQHF.